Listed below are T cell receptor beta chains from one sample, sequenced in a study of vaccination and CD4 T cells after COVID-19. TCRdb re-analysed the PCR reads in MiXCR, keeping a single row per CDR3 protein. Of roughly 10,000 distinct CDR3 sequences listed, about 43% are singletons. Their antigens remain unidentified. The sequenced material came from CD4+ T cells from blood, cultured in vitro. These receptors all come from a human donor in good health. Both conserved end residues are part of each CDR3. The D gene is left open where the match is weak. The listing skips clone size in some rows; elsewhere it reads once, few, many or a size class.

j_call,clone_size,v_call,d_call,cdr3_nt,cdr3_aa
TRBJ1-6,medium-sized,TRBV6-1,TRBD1,TGTGCCAGCCAAAGGGACAGGCATTCACCCCTCCACTTT,CASQRDRHSPLHF
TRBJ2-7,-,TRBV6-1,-,TGTGCCAGCAGTGCGACGGTAACCTACGAGCAGTACTTC,CASSATVTYEQYF
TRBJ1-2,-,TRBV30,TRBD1,TGTGCCTGGAGCCACGAGACAGGGGGCTATGGCTACACCTTC,CAWSHETGGYGYTF
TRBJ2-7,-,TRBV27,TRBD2,TGTGCCAGCAGCCCCGCGGGACTAGCGGAGAACTACGAGCAGTACTTC,CASSPAGLAENYEQYF
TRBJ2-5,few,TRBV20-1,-,TGCAGTGCTTCAACGGGAACCCAAGAGACCCAGTACTTC,CSASTGTQETQYF
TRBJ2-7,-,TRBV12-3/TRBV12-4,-,TGTGCCAGCACTTTGCGGCCCAGGGGCTCCCCCTACGAGCAGTACTTC,CASTLRPRGSPYEQYF
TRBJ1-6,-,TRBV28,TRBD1,TGTGCCAGCAGTTCGGACAGGGCGGGAGCTTCACCCCTCCACTTT,CASSSDRAGASPLHF
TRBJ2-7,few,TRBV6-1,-,TGTGCCAGCAGTGAAGGGACAACCTACGAGCAGTACTTC,CASSEGTTYEQYF
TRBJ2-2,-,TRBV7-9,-,TGTGCCAGCAGCTTAGGTCTGGACACCGGGGAGCTGTTTTTT,CASSLGLDTGELFF
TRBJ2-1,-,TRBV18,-,TGTGCCAGCTCACCCTTGTCTGGGGGGAATGAGCAGTTCTTC,CASSPLSGGNEQFF
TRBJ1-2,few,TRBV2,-,TGTGCCACCTCAGCCGGCTATGGCTACACCTTC,CATSAGYGYTF
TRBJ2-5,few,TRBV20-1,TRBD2,TGCAGTGCTGGGACTAGCGGACAAGAGACCCAGTACTTC,CSAGTSGQETQYF
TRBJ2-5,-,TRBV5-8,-,TGTGCCAGCAGCCCGAAGGGACGTAGCAGGGGAGAGACCCAGTACTTC,CASSPKGRSRGETQYF
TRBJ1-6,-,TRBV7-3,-,TGTGCCAGCAGCTTAGCCTTAAACTCACCCCTCCACTTT,CASSLALNSPLHF
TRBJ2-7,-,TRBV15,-,TGTGCCACCAGCACAGCAGGGAAACGAGCCGGCGAGCAGTACTTC,CATSTAGKRAGEQYF
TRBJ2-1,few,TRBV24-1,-,TGTGCCACCAGTGAGCCCGGGGCGCCGGCTTACAATGAGCAGTTCTTC,CATSEPGAPAYNEQFF
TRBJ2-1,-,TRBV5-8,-,TGTGCCAGCAGCTCGGGACCACGCTCCTACAATGAGCAGTTCTTC,CASSSGPRSYNEQFF
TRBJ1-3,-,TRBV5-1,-,TGCGCCAGCAGGCCAGATGACAGAGGAAACACCATATATTTT,CASRPDDRGNTIYF
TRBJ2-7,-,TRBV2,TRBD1,TGTGCCAGCAGTGATTGGGGGAGCAGGGGGTCCTACGAGCAGTACTTC,CASSDWGSRGSYEQYF
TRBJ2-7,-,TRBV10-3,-,TGTGCCATCAGTGAGTCCAGGGTCCTATCCCCCTACGAGCAGTACTTC,CAISESRVLSPYEQYF
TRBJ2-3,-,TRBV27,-,TGTGCCAGCAGTTTACTCGCGACGGGCGCTAGCACAGATACGCAGTATTTT,CASSLLATGASTDTQYF
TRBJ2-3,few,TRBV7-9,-,TGTGCCAGCAGCTTAGCAGGGGGGAGACGGGCAGATACGCAGTATTTT,CASSLAGGRRADTQYF
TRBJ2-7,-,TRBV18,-,TGTGCCAGCTCGGCAGTCGCCTACGAGCAGTACTTC,CASSAVAYEQYF
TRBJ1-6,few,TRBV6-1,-,TGTGCCAGCAGAGACGGAAGCTCCTATAATTCACCCCTCCACTTT,CASRDGSSYNSPLHF
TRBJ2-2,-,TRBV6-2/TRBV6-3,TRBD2,TGTGCCAGCAGGCTAGCGGGAGTGAGGACCGGGGAGCTGTTTTTT,CASRLAGVRTGELFF
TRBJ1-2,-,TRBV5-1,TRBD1,TGCGCCAGCAGCAACGAACCGGGACAGGGAAACTATGGCTACACCTTC,CASSNEPGQGNYGYTF
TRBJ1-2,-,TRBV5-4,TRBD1,TGTGCCAGCAGCTCTTGGGACAGGGTTGAGAACTATGGCTACACCTTC,CASSSWDRVENYGYTF
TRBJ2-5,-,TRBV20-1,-,TGCAGTGCTAGTTCCGTAGGGATAGGGACCCAGTACTTC,CSASSVGIGTQYF
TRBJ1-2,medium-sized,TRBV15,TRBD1,TGTGCCACCAGCGGCCGGGACAGGGCTTCTGGCTACACCTTC,CATSGRDRASGYTF
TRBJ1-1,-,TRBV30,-,TGTGCCGCCCAGGGGTACACTGAAGCTTTCTTT,CAAQGYTEAFF
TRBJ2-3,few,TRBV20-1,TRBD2,TGCAGTGCTGGGACTAGCGGGAGGGGAGATACGCAGTATTTT,CSAGTSGRGDTQYF
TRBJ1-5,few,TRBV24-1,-,TGTGCCACCAGTGAGGATCCAAGGCGGGGAAATAGCAATCAGCCCCAGCATTTT,CATSEDPRRGNSNQPQHF
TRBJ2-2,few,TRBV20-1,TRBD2,TGCAGTGCCTTTCTAGCGGGAGACTCGAACACCGGGGAGCTGTTTTTT,CSAFLAGDSNTGELFF
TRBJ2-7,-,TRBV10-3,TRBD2,TGTGCCATCAGAGATAGACTAGCGGGAGGGCGTATGTACGAGCAGTACTTC,CAIRDRLAGGRMYEQYF
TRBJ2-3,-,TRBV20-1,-,TGCAGTGAATGGCGGTCGGATACGCAGTATTTT,CSEWRSDTQYF
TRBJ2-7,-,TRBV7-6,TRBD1,TGTGCCAGCAGCTCGGGACAGGGGAACGTGTACGAGCAGTACTTC,CASSSGQGNVYEQYF
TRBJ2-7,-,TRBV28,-,TGTGCCAGCAGTTTTCCAAACCATGCTGACAGCGCCTACGAGCAGTACTTC,CASSFPNHADSAYEQYF
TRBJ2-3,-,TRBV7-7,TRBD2,TGTGCTAGCAGCTCGGGACTAGCGGGAGCTGGGGATACGCAGTATTTT,CASSSGLAGAGDTQYF
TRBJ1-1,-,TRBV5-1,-,TGCGCCAGCAGCTCGACCGGGGGTAGGGACACTGAAGCTTTCTTT,CASSSTGGRDTEAFF
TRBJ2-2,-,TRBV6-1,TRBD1,TGTGCCAGCAAAGAACAGGGGGCGAACACCGGGGAGCTGTTTTTT,CASKEQGANTGELFF
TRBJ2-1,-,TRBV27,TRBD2,TGTGCCAGCAGTTTAGGACTAGATCCCCCCAATGAGCAGTTCTTC,CASSLGLDPPNEQFF
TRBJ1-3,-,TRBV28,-,TGTGCCAGCAAGAAACGGGACAACCCTGGAAACACCATATATTTT,CASKKRDNPGNTIYF
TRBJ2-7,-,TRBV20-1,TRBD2,TGCAGTGCCTGGGACTACAACTACGAGCAGTACTTC,CSAWDYNYEQYF
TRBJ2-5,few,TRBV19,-,TGTGCCAGTAGTATCGCTGGGGTCCCAGAGACCCAGTACTTC,CASSIAGVPETQYF
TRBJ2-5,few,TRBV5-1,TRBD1,TGCGCCAGCACCAGGTGGGTGGGGACAGAAGAGACCCAGTACTTC,CASTRWVGTEETQYF
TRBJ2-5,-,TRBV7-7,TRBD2,TGTGCTAGCAGCTTAGGTACTAGCGGGAGGGAGACCCAGTACTTC,CASSLGTSGRETQYF
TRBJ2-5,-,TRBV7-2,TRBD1,TGTGCCAGCAGCAAAGGGACAGGGGGAGAGACCCAGTACTTC,CASSKGTGGETQYF
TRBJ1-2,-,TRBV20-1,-,TGCAGTGCTAGTACAGGGAACTATGGCTACACCTTC,CSASTGNYGYTF
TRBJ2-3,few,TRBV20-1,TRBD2,TGCAGTGCGGAACTAGCGGGAGGGTATGATACGCAGTATTTT,CSAELAGGYDTQYF
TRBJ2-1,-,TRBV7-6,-,TGTGCCAGCAGCTTAGGTCTAGTGAATGAGCAGTTCTTC,CASSLGLVNEQFF
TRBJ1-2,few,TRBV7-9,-,TGTGCCAGCAGCCCACTAGGGGCAGGGGAGGTACATGGCTACACCTTC,CASSPLGAGEVHGYTF
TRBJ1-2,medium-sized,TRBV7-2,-,TGTGCCAGCAGCCTGGCCCACAGGGCGTCCGGTGGCTACACCTTC,CASSLAHRASGGYTF
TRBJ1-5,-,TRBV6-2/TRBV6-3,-,TGTGCCAGCAGTTACAAGGGGGGCAGGGGCAATCAGCCCCAGCATTTT,CASSYKGGRGNQPQHF